A single sample is the source of the 11 T cell receptor beta chains below, sequenced in a study of OX40 agonist ivuxolimab in advanced cancers. The table came from immunoSEQ multiplex PCR; TCRdb's copy has only in-frame clones and leaves some out. This sample carries 70,000 to 85,000 clones, approximately 86% of them seen once, and the ten largest clones take under 1.5%. The sequenced sample was CD4+ or CD8+ T cells sorted from blood, obtained in a trial of the OX40 agonist ivuxolimab. These receptors all come from an adult with an advanced solid tumor such as melanoma, head and neck, liver or kidney cancer.

This rearrangement joins TRBV27 to TRBJ2-5; 7 positions match TRBD1. Trimming cost V 3 bases and J 2 bases; bases outside gene matches: 6. The CDR3 totals 15 residues. Germline CDR1 reads MNHEY; CDR2 reads SMNVEV (reference sequence). The CDR3 sequence: CASSLNRGGQETQYF. As DNA, the CDR3 is TGTGCCAGCAGTTTGAACAGGGGCGGGCAAGAGACCCAGTACTTC.

DNA of the CDR3: TGCGCCAGCAGCCCCACAGGTAACAATGAGCAGTTCTTC. This sequence encodes CASSPTGNNEQFF. The chain is built from TRBV5-1 and TRBJ2-1; D is perhaps TRBD1 (5 bases). V lost 4 bases, J lost 5 bases, and 10 bases lay in between. The CDR3 is 13 amino acids. Germline CDR1 and CDR2: SGHRS and YFSETQ. Supplemented by reference TRBV5-1 and TRBJ2-1, the full variable domain reads KAGVTQTPRYLIKTRGQQVTLSCSPISGHRSVSWYQQTPGQGLQFLFEYFSETQRNKGNFPGRFSGRQFSNSRSEMNVSTLELGDSALYLCASSPTGNNEQFFGPGTRLTVL.

This clone was seen a single time. V gene TRBV6-1 combines with J gene TRBJ1-2; D call uncertain. Per the germline V gene, CDR1 is MNHNS and CDR2 is SASEGT. Trimming shortened V by 4 bases and J by 5 bases, and 11 bases separated the two germline ends. This CDR3 is 13 amino acids long. CDR3 sequence reads: CASSASTFYGYTF. In DNA form, the CDR3 reads TGTGCCAGCAGTGCATCCACTTTTTATGGCTACACCTTC.

This clone was picked up a small number of times. The V gene is TRBV14, the J gene TRBJ1-1; maybe TRBD1 (5 bases). V gave up 3 bases and J gave up 8 bases, with 13 bases separating them. The CDR3 length is 13 residues. Germline V gives CDR1 SGHDN, CDR2 FVKESK. CDR3 in DNA: TGTGCCAGCAGCCAGGGGCGTAGCTCCGAAGCTTTCTTT. Amino acids: CASSQGRSSEAFF.

The rearrangement links TRBV19 to TRBJ1-2; a weak D match, TRBD1 (6 bases). Looked up from germline, CDR1 is LNHDA and CDR2 is SQIVND (reference sequence). The CDR3 is made up of 15 amino acids. V shed 0 bases and J shed 3 bases, with 11 bases lying between them. CDR3 DNA sequence: TGTGCCAGTAGTATAGACCCTGACAGGTACTATGGCTACACCTTC. This encodes CASSIDPDRYYGYTF.

This rearrangement joins TRBV11-2 to TRBJ2-7; 12 bases map to TRBD2. Germline CDR1 SGHAT, CDR2 FQNNGV. This CDR3 comprises 15 residues. With 1 base clipped from V and 6 bases from J, the junction kept 4 bases outside the gene matches. The DNA of the CDR3 is TGTGCCAGCAGCTTAGCCCTAGCGGGAGGGGGCGAGCAGTACTTC. This gives the protein CASSLALAGGGEQYF.

This chain joins TRBV7-2 and TRBJ2-2; no firm D call. Trimming removed 5 bases at V and 5 bases at J, with 6 bases between. The germline CDR1 and CDR2 sequences are SGHTA and FQGNSA. The CDR3 contains 12 residues. CDR3 sequence: CASSIFTGELFF. The CDR3 DNA is TGTGCCAGCAGCATTTTTACCGGGGAGCTGTTTTTT.

Here the CDR3 DNA reads TGTGCCAGCTCACCACCCCGAGGCGGGATGGGTTACGAGCAGTACTTC. Amino acids: CASSPPRGGMGYEQYF. The chain has TRBV18 and TRBJ2-7; D is possibly TRBD2 (6 bases). This CDR3 region has 16 residues. Germline-derived CDR1 and CDR2 are KGHSH and LQKENI. V was trimmed by 0 bases and J by 4 bases, leaving 16 bases between them.

The chain has TRBV18 and TRBJ1-1; D gene unclear. V was cut by 4 bases and J by 1 base, with 1 base left in between. This CDR3 comprises 11 residues. Germline CDR1 KGHSH, CDR2 LQKENI. The CDR3 region is CASSRNTEAFF. DNA for the CDR3: TGTGCCAGCTCACGGAACACTGAAGCTTTCTTT.

This chain joins TRBV11-2 and TRBJ2-5, with 8 bases aligning to TRBD2. Germline V gene lookup returns CDR1 SGHAT and CDR2 FQNNGV. CDR3 length equals 16 residues. V shed 5 bases, J shed 5 bases, and the junction held 13 bases outside the gene matches. The DNA for the CDR3 is TGTGCCAGCAGCCCGGGGGGGTTGCGGGGGCGGGAGACCCAGTACTTC. Amino acids: CASSPGGLRGRETQYF.

The chain employs TRBV11-3 and TRBJ2-5; D gene unclear. Trimming took 3 bases from V and 8 from J, leaving 13 bases between them. CDR3 size: 13 residues. Germline V gene data show CDR1 as SGHNT and CDR2 as YENEEA. DNA for the CDR3: TGTGCCAGCAGCTTTTCGGGTTATACTACCCAGTACTTC. Protein sequence: CASSFSGYTTQYF.